The 20 T cell receptor beta chains below all came from one sample that was sequenced in a study of blood T cell repertoires in COVID-19. Generated by immunoSEQ multiplex PCR, the TCRdb table keeps only in-frame clones and is missing some. The sample contains about 60,000 clones, about 75% of which appear only once. Sequences were obtained from peripheral blood. All receptors come from a woman aged 80 or over with acute or convalescent COVID-19.

The rearrangement uses TRBV4-2 and TRBJ2-1; 7 bases align to TRBD1. The CDR3 loop spans 16 amino acids. The V segment lost 2 bases and the J segment 5 bases; nucleotides outside the gene matches: 9. Germline CDR1 is LGHNA and CDR2 is YNFKEQ. Here the CDR3 DNA reads TGTGCCAGCAGCCAAAATGGACAGGAATACCACAATGAGCAGTTCTTC. As protein: CASSQNGQEYHNEQFF.

The chain has TRBV19 and TRBJ1-1, with 7 bases identical to TRBD1. Germline V gene data show CDR1 as LNHDA and CDR2 as SQIVND (reference sequence). CDR3 size: 15 residues. Unmatched junction bases numbered 7, after V lost 6 bases and J lost 0 bases. The CDR3 loop reads CASRSGQGVNTEAFF. DNA for the CDR3: TGTGCCAGTAGATCCGGTCAGGGGGTGAACACTGAAGCTTTCTTT. The whole variable domain, remainder taken from reference TRBV19 and TRBJ1-1, is DGGITQSPKYLFRKEGQNVTLSCEQNLNHDAMYWYRQDPGQGLRLIYYSQIVNDFQKGDIAEGYSVSREKKESFPLTVTSAQKNPTAFYLCASRSGQGVNTEAFFGQGTRLTVV.

This clone has only a few counts. The chain joins TRBV28 to TRBJ1-1, with no clear D. This CDR3 has 14 amino acids. The germline CDR1 and CDR2 sequences are MDHEN and SYDVKM. V was cut by 6 bases and J by 1 base, with 12 bases left in between. CDR3 sequence reads: CASRREAENTEAFF. DNA for the CDR3: TGTGCCAGCAGAAGAGAAGCGGAGAACACTGAAGCTTTCTTT.

The V and J genes are TRBV7-9 and TRBJ1-4; 7 bases align to TRBD1. Germline values: CDR1 SEHNR, CDR2 FQNEAQ (reference sequence). With 5 bases clipped from V and 4 bases from J, the junction kept 7 bases outside the gene matches. This CDR3 region has 15 residues. The CDR3 DNA is TGTGCCAGCAGCACGAGGGGGCGGAGTAATGAAAAACTGTTTTTT. It translates to CASSTRGRSNEKLFF.

The genes are TRBV28 and TRBJ1-2; 7 bases are a match to TRBD1. Trimming removed 6 bases from V and 2 bases from J; junction bases left unmatched: 6. The CDR3 is 14 amino acids. Germline V gene sequence: CDR1 MDHEN, CDR2 SYDVKM. The CDR3 reads CASREPGQNYGYTF. CDR3 nucleotides: TGTGCCAGCAGGGAACCGGGACAGAACTATGGCTACACCTTC.

The chain joins TRBV25-1 to TRBJ1-2; tentative D call: TRBD1 (6 bases). CDR3 length equals 16 residues. The V gene's germline CDR1 is MGHDK and CDR2 SYGVNS. V lost 3 bases and J 1 base, leaving 15 bases between the germline ends. Here the CDR3 reads CASSDPSTGFNYGYTF. DNA for the CDR3: TGTGCCAGCAGTGATCCCAGTACAGGGTTTAACTATGGCTACACCTTC.

This clone appeared many times. This chain links TRBV7-2 with TRBJ2-1; weak D call: TRBD1 (6 bases). The CDR3 consists of 15 residues. Per the germline V gene, CDR1 is SGHTA and CDR2 is FQGNSA. V was shortened by 1 base and J by 2 bases, with 9 bases between the two germline ends. CDR3 nucleotides: TGTGCCAGCAGCTTAGGGGCAGGGGCCTACAATGAGCAGTTCTTC. Protein product: CASSLGAGAYNEQFF.

The V and J genes are TRBV7-3 and TRBJ2-1; 11 positions agree with TRBD2. The V and J ends lost 6 bases and 6 bases, in that order; junction bases with no gene match: 7. The CDR3 spans 15 residues. CDR1 is SGHTA, CDR2 FQGTGA, per germline. CDR3 sequence (DNA): TGTGCCAGCAGTCTAGCGGGAGGCTTAGTCAATGAGCAGTTCTTC. Residues: CASSLAGGLVNEQFF. Full variable domain (outside the CDR3, taken from reference TRBV7-3 and TRBJ2-1): GAGVSQTPSNKVTEKGKYVELRCDPISGHTALYWYRQSLGQGPEFLIYFQGTGAADDSGLPNDRFFAVRPEGSVSTLKIQRTERGDSAVYLCASSLAGGLVNEQFFGPGTRLTVL.

V usage is TRBV28 and J usage is TRBJ2-7, with 10 bases lining up with TRBD1. Per germline, CDR1 MDHEN and CDR2 SYDVKM. The V and J ends lost 2 bases and 0 bases, in that order; junction bases with no gene match: 7. The CDR3 has 17 amino acids. CDR3 residues: CASSLPGQGTSSYEQYF. For the CDR3, the DNA is TGTGCCAGCAGTTTACCGGGACAGGGGACCAGCTCCTACGAGCAGTACTTC.

This clone was seen a handful of times. This rearrangement joins TRBV28 to TRBJ1-2, with 10 bases identical to TRBD1. The CDR3 totals 13 residues. Per germline, CDR1 MDHEN and CDR2 SYDVKM. CDR3 in amino acids: CATGRGTGEGYTF. The DNA of the CDR3 is TGTGCTACAGGACGGGGGACAGGGGAAGGCTACACCTTC.

The chain uses TRBV6-2 or TRBV6-3 and TRBJ1-1; the D gene is possibly TRBD1 (5 bases). This CDR3 has 13 amino acids. Trimming removed 2 bases from V and 3 bases from J, with 7 bases in between. The V gene's germline CDR1 is MNHEY and CDR2 SVGEGT. CDR3 loop: CASSYRGYTEAFF. In nucleotides, the CDR3 is TGTGCCAGCAGTTACCGGGGGTACACTGAAGCTTTCTTT.

This clone was seen more than once but under ten times. The same CDR3 also results from other DNA sequences found in this sample. This chain connects TRBV7-9 to TRBJ1-5, with D perhaps TRBD1 (6 bases). Germline V gene sequence: CDR1 SEHNR, CDR2 FQNEAQ (reference sequence). V was clipped by 4 bases and J by 2 bases, with 9 bases between them. This CDR3 contains 14 residues. CDR3 nucleotide sequence: TGTGCCAGCAGCTCCGCAGGGGGCAATCAGCCCCAGCATTTT. This sequence encodes CASSSAGGNQPQHF.

The rearrangement links TRBV7-8 to TRBJ2-7; 7 nucleotides match TRBD2. This CDR3 is built from 14 residues. The germline V gene encodes CDR1 SGHVS and CDR2 FQNEAQ. V was pared by 6 bases and J by 7 bases, with 12 bases of the junction left unmatched. The CDR3 sequence is CASREGGPLEEQYF. The DNA of the CDR3 is TGTGCCAGCAGGGAGGGAGGGCCGTTGGAAGAGCAGTACTTC.

The gene calls are TRBV19 and TRBJ1-2, with 8 nucleotides matching TRBD1. Germline loops: CDR1 LNHDA, CDR2 SQIVND (reference sequence). The CDR3 extends over 15 amino acids. V shed 7 bases and J 2 bases; nucleotides not matched to a gene: 9. CDR3 nucleotides: TGTGCCAGTAAGGACAGGGCAACCCTAAACTATGGCTACACCTTC. This gives the protein CASKDRATLNYGYTF.

The chain carries TRBV5-6 and TRBJ1-5; 9 bases match TRBD1. The CDR3 loop spans 15 amino acids. Germline CDR1 and CDR2: SGHDT and YYEEEE. Losses at the gene ends were 10 bases for V and 0 bases for J; bases not matched to a gene: 8. Written as DNA, the CDR3 is TGTGCCTCCCGGGACAGGGCCGATAGCAATCAGCCCCAGCATTTT. Its protein is CASRDRADSNQPQHF.

V gene TRBV18 combines with J gene TRBJ1-6, with 7 bases aligning to TRBD1. V dropped 3 bases and J dropped 3; count of bases not matched to a gene: 5. This CDR3 contains 16 residues. Germline CDR1 and CDR2: KGHSH and LQKENI. CDR3: CASSPQDRRYNSPLHF. The DNA for the CDR3 is TGTGCCAGCTCACCGCAGGACAGGCGCTATAATTCACCCCTCCACTTT.

The chain links TRBV5-1 to TRBJ1-4; weak D call: TRBD1 (6 bases). V lost 3 bases to trimming and J lost 4 bases, with 13 bases between them. The CDR3 consists of 15 residues. Per the germline V gene, CDR1 is SGHRS and CDR2 is YFSETQ. CDR3 DNA: TGCGCCAGCAGCTCCTTGCCAGGGGATAATGAAAAACTGTTTTTT. This sequence encodes CASSSLPGDNEKLFF.

This clone was observed a handful of times. The genes are TRBV19 and TRBJ2-1; maybe TRBD1 (6 bases). CDR3 length: 16 amino acids. Trimming pared 5 bases from V and 4 bases from J, leaving 18 bases between. In germline, CDR1 is LNHDA, CDR2 SQIVND (reference sequence). The CDR3 loop is CASSDPRTEGYNEQFF. CDR3 sequence (DNA): TGTGCCAGTAGTGACCCTCGGACAGAGGGTTACAATGAGCAGTTCTTC.

The rearrangement uses TRBV28 and TRBJ1-4, with 9 positions matching TRBD1. This CDR3 comprises 15 residues. Germline CDR1 is MDHEN and CDR2 is SYDVKM. Trimming cost V 3 bases and J 5 bases; bases outside gene matches: 4. The CDR3 loop is CASSLFGTGNEKLFF. Written as DNA, the CDR3 is TGTGCCAGCAGTTTGTTCGGGACAGGGAATGAAAAACTGTTTTTT.

This chain connects TRBV7-2 to TRBJ2-6; D remains ambiguous. V shed 5 bases and J shed 0 bases, with 14 bases lying between them. The CDR3 is 17 residues long. The germline CDR1 and CDR2 sequences are SGHTA and FQGNSA. In nucleotides, the CDR3 is TGTGCCAGCAGCCCCCGACAAATTCTCTCTGGGGCCAACGTCCTGACTTTC. Translated: CASSPRQILSGANVLTF. The full variable domain, completed using reference TRBV7-2 and TRBJ2-6, is GAGVSQSPSNKVTEKGKDVELRCDPISGHTALYWYRQSLGQGLEFLIYFQGNSAPDKSGLPSDRFSAERTGGSVSTLTIQRTQQEDSAVYLCASSPRQILSGANVLTFGAGSRLTVL.